This T cell receptor (beta chain) was retrieved from a study of T cell repertoires in cytomegalovirus infection. Study summary: The authors relied on CMV epitopes, both recently identified HLA-C-restricted and well-studied HLA-B-restricted. Study outcomes and limitations: Cumulative frequency (of public TCR beta family members) identified carriers of CMV plus the relevant HLA. HLA-C-restricted, CMV-specific TCR beta clonotypes were dominant ex vivo.

The germline V gene encodes CDR1 SGHTA and CDR2 FQGTGA. Trimming removed 5 bases from V and 7 bases from J; junction bases left unmatched: 8. CDR3 length equals 15 residues. In TCRdb, the reads were re-called with MiXCR into one record per CDR3 protein. The sample contains approximately 1,000,000 distinct CDR3 sequences, about a third of which appear only once. This clonotype showed up many times. Its antigen is currently unknown. The sequence derives from a human donor in good health (CMV status not recorded). Some clones in this sample may be carry-over from other donors' samples. The sample here was cultured CD8+ T cells from PBMCs, taken from culture after CMV antigen stimulation. The chain is built from TRBV7-3 and TRBJ1-2, with 12 bases fitting TRBD1. The CDR3 bases are TGTGCCAGCAGCCCCACCGGGACAGGGGGCAGTGGCTACACCTTC. Amino acids: CASSPTGTGGSGYTF.